A selection of T cell receptor beta chains follows, all from one sample in a study of shared clonotypes between healthy human individuals. TCRdb's table, derived via immunoSEQ multiplex PCR, lists solely in-frame clones and lacks some. The sample includes 1.4 million to 1.5 million clones, 95% to 97% seen only once; the top ten take roughly 1.1%. Sequencing was done on a sample of naive CD4+ T cells sorted from blood. All receptors come from a man aged 25-45 years in good health. CDR3s leave out the opening cysteine and the closing phenylalanine or tryptophan.

CDR3 protein,V gene,J gene
ASTTGGTDTQY,TRBV7-8,TRBJ2-3
ASSPPRGRETQY,TRBV11-2,TRBJ2-5
ASSLGSGRYEQY,TRBV11-2,TRBJ2-7
SGGASGSKDTQY,TRBV29-1,TRBJ2-3
ASSLGRQGGTEAF,TRBV7-8,TRBJ1-1
ASSEAANYGYT,TRBV27,TRBJ1-2
ASSPFGGYGYT,TRBV7-9,TRBJ1-2
ASSERLAGGGEQY,TRBV6-1,TRBJ2-7
ASSRLAGGYEQY,TRBV6-6,TRBJ2-7
ASSQTGELF,TRBV6-5,TRBJ2-2
AISVAGDPFIGYEQY,TRBV10-3,TRBJ2-7
ASSLSGRSPLH,TRBV5-1,TRBJ1-6
AWSPMANTIY,TRBV30,TRBJ1-3
ASSQERLPGWNRNEKLF,TRBV4-1,TRBJ1-4
ASGNAGTGELF,TRBV5-4,TRBJ2-2
ASSALRTSGNWNTGELF,TRBV28,TRBJ2-2
ASSLGGAAGAYEQY,TRBV6-6,TRBJ2-7
ASSRGTVVSNEQF,TRBV6-5,TRBJ2-1
ASSQSQGPGANVLT,TRBV16,TRBJ2-6
ASSEASRLAYGYT,TRBV6-1,TRBJ1-2
AIGLAGGYEQY,TRBV10-3,TRBJ2-7
SASQTVAEF,TRBV20-1,TRBJ2-1
ASSQAGRGEQY,TRBV14,TRBJ2-7
ASSLELDMTYEQY,TRBV5-4,TRBJ2-7
SGSGGEKLF,TRBV29-1,TRBJ1-4
ASRQGSAGTDTQY,TRBV28,TRBJ2-3
ASSFARVGQPQH,TRBV28,TRBJ1-5
AWKDLHEQY,TRBV30,TRBJ2-7
ASSGRAISYEQY,TRBV10-2,TRBJ2-7
ASSRQGETQY,TRBV14,TRBJ2-5
ASFPGSAYEQY,TRBV2,TRBJ2-7
ASRMGQGLQPQH,TRBV19,TRBJ1-5
ASSLFTGGMNYGYT,TRBV5-1,TRBJ1-2
ASSIGARPQH,TRBV19,TRBJ1-5
ASSVEDSSLGNTIY,TRBV9,TRBJ1-3
ASSAGVNQETQY,TRBV10-1,TRBJ2-5
ASSRGPASGTTDTQY,TRBV5-4,TRBJ2-3
ASSLFGLAGEEYQGQY,TRBV27,TRBJ2-7
ASSLLQNTEAF,TRBV6-5,TRBJ1-1
ASSLDRNTEAF,TRBV6-6,TRBJ1-1
ASRLGSYEQF,TRBV6-5,TRBJ2-1
ASSLARSGTGELF,TRBV7-2,TRBJ2-2
ASSLGGTGRYEKLF,TRBV28,TRBJ1-4
ASTLTSGSYEQY,TRBV7-9,TRBJ2-7
ASSLGQSSYNEQF,TRBV5-4,TRBJ2-1
ASSPGTGRAAAEAF,TRBV18,TRBJ1-1
ASSHLGLAAYNEQF,TRBV4-1,TRBJ2-1
ASSRSEGGYEQY,TRBV11-2,TRBJ2-7
ASSWDAENHVSYEQY,TRBV5-1,TRBJ2-7
ASRFRTPAANEQF,TRBV11-2,TRBJ2-1
ASSPGSTYEQY,TRBV18,TRBJ2-7
ASKGDDQPQH,TRBV2,TRBJ1-5
AISDGTDTQY,TRBV10-3,TRBJ2-3
ASSSSSGSFHNEQF,TRBV27,TRBJ2-1
ASSLDFSASGNTIY,TRBV7-9,TRBJ1-3
ASSAVAAYNEQF,TRBV14,TRBJ2-1
ASSVSGLTVPGELF,TRBV9,TRBJ2-2
ASSPAGTGRGYT,TRBV7-2,TRBJ1-2
ASSSLAGYNEQF,TRBV6-5,TRBJ2-1